This T cell receptor (beta chain) emerged from a study of T cells after yellow fever vaccination. The overall study: In the case of low-cell-number fractions, SMART-Seq v4 Ultra Low Input was used for preparation. Findings of the study overall: Boosting was followed by the reappearance of most primary-vaccination clones (just under 98% CD4, under 90% CD8).

As for this clonotype: No antigen is known for it. Just one base apart from a much larger clone, this may be a read error.

Researchers made TCR cDNA using 5'RACE template switching, and this step added a universal primer site and UMIs. MiXCR was run by TCRdb on the 5' RACE reads, yielding one entry per CDR3 protein. The table lists about 170,000 distinct CDR3 sequences, approximately 11% of them singletons. This CDR3 spans 12 amino acids. Germline V gene lookup returns CDR1 SGHDT and CDR2 YYEEEE. The chain links TRBV5-6 to TRBJ2-5, with unresolved D. The material sequenced was CD8+ T cells sorted from PBMCs, taken 15 days after the yellow fever booster vaccination. This receptor was taken from a man aged 18 to 35 who received the YFV17D yellow fever vaccine. The CDR3 is CASRSAIESQYF. The CDR3 bases are TGTGCCAGCAGGTCCGCTATAGAGAGCCAGTACTTC.